The rows below give T cell receptor beta chains drawn from one sample of a study of siplizumab effects on memory and regulatory T cells. Here immunoSEQ multiplex PCR was the method, and the copy in TCRdb shows in-frame clones only, minus some. This sample has some 97,000 clones, with 75% to 95% found just once. The sequenced sample was CD4+ T cells sorted from blood. The receptor set was obtained from a human donor in good health. Some clones in this sample may be carry-over from other donors' samples. Each CDR3 is given without its conserved first and last residue. For some rows the clone size is stated as once, few or many, or as a class when expanded; others skip it.

.	TRBV4-2	TRBJ2-3	ASSQEIATSGRTDTQY
.	TRBV5-1	TRBJ2-5	ASARDKETQY
few	TRBV28	TRBJ1-2	ASSSSYGYT
.	TRBV11-2	TRBJ2-7	ASSEDRTLNEQY
once	TRBV15	TRBJ2-5	ATSRVGGIETQY
.	TRBV5-1	TRBJ2-7	ASSFESSGRAADEQY
.	TRBV11-2	TRBJ2-7	ASSLLAYPQTPYEQY
.	TRBV7-2	TRBJ1-1	ASSRGVNTEAF
few	TRBV4-2	TRBJ1-1	ASSDSNRNTEAF
.	TRBV11-1	TRBJ2-5	ASSLGGQGGKETQY
few	TRBV19	TRBJ2-1	ASSQSGTSFAEQF
.	TRBV9	TRBJ2-5	ASSVGRTPQRETQY
.	TRBV6-5	TRBJ2-1	ASRSLGYNEQF
.	TRBV9	TRBJ2-3	ASSVVGGWTDTQY
.	TRBV5-1	TRBJ1-3	ASSLGYGTGFALETGNTIY
few	TRBV25-1	TRBJ1-6	ASHTGGDSPLH
.	TRBV11-3	TRBJ1-1	ASSLNAVNTEAF
.	TRBV5-4	TRBJ2-3	ASSGRLGLTDTQY
.	TRBV15	TRBJ1-1	ATRSRTYLSEAF
.	TRBV6-1	TRBJ2-5	AYSERGETQY
.	TRBV7-2	TRBJ1-2	ASSSDGVGGYT
.	TRBV12-5	TRBJ2-3	ASGLILSTDTQY
.	TRBV28	TRBJ1-5	ASSPKNQPQH
.	TRBV6-1	TRBJ1-4	ATLVEGPEKLF